A selection of T cell receptor beta chains follows, all from one sample in a study of cytomegalovirus exposure and HLA in healthy donors. Assay used: immunoSEQ multiplex PCR; TCRdb lists only in-frame clones, some missing. Of under 200,000 clones listed, more than 75% were seen once; the top ten hold about 2.6%. The sequenced material came from PBMCs. Receptors were obtained from a woman in her forties or fifties in good health and CMV-seropositive. The CDR3 runs from the conserved cysteine through the conserved F or W. D genes are given only for firm matches. Expanded clones are given a class, and other clones once, few, many or no size at all.

cdr3_nt	cdr3_aa	v_call	j_call	clone_size	d_call
TGTGCCAGCAGTATAGGGGGTGATCAGCCCCAGCATTTT	CASSIGGDQPQHF	TRBV6-5	TRBJ1-5	.	.
TGTGCCAGCAGCGTAATTAGGGGGAACACTGAAGCTTTCTTT	CASSVIRGNTEAFF	TRBV7-2	TRBJ1-1	.	.
TGTGCCAGCAGCCCGACTAGCGGGTTCCACAATGAGCAGTTCTTC	CASSPTSGFHNEQFF	TRBV11-2	TRBJ2-1	.	TRBD2
TGCGCCAGCAGCTTGGAATTAGGGGGCTACACTGAAGCTTTCTTT	CASSLELGGYTEAFF	TRBV5-1	TRBJ1-1	.	TRBD1
TGTGCCATCAGGCAGCAGGGATCGATGAACACTGAAGCTTTCTTT	CAIRQQGSMNTEAFF	TRBV10-3	TRBJ1-1	.	.
TGTGCCAGCAGCCAAGCACGTGGGTCGGGGGAGCAGTACTTC	CASSQARGSGEQYF	TRBV14	TRBJ2-7	.	.
TGTGCCAGCAGCTCCTGGACGGGGTCAGGGAACACTGAAGCTTTCTTT	CASSSWTGSGNTEAFF	TRBV28	TRBJ1-1	.	.
TGTGCCAGCTCAAGCGGAAATTCACCCCTCCACTTT	CASSSGNSPLHF	TRBV18	TRBJ1-6	.	.
TGTTCCAGCAGCCTTTTGGGACACCACTACGAGCAGTACTTC	CSSSLLGHHYEQYF	TRBV7-9	TRBJ2-7	.	.
TGTGCCAGCAGTTCCCGCAGGGGTACAACTAATGAAAAACTGTTTTTT	CASSSRRGTTNEKLFF	TRBV28	TRBJ1-4	.	.
TGTGCCAGCTGCTACAGGGTCGGGGCCGAAGCTTTCTTT	CASCYRVGAEAFF	TRBV28	TRBJ1-1	.	.
TGTGCCAGCAGTTACAGGGGTCCGCCTAATCAGCCCCAGCATTTT	CASSYRGPPNQPQHF	TRBV6-6	TRBJ1-5	.	.
TGTGCCAGCAGTGACAGGGACTATGGCTACACCTTC	CASSDRDYGYTF	TRBV6-1	TRBJ1-2	.	.
TGTGCCAGCAGCCCGCCAGGGGCCGGATTAACCGGGGAGCTGTTTTTT	CASSPPGAGLTGELFF	TRBV11-3	TRBJ2-2	once	.
TGTGCCAGCAGCGTCCGGGACTCCCCCTACAATGAGCAGTTCTTC	CASSVRDSPYNEQFF	TRBV7-6	TRBJ2-1	.	.
TGTGCCAGCAGCTTCGGCCCCGGGGGCAATCAGCCCCAGCATTTT	CASSFGPGGNQPQHF	TRBV5-6	TRBJ1-5	.	.